The next 23 T cell receptor beta chains were all read from a single sample in a study of CD8 T cells in ankylosing spondylitis. TCRdb re-derived calls from the 5' RACE reads in MiXCR, one entry per CDR3 protein. The profile shows about 160,000 distinct CDR3 sequences, 44% of them singletons. Sequenced: synovial fluid, either unsorted or a sorted T cell fraction (not recorded which). The receptor source for this set is a male donor with ankylosing spondylitis.

The gene calls are TRBV30 and TRBJ1-1; D not resolved. Germline CDR1 and CDR2: GTSNPN and SVGIG (reference sequence). The CDR3 spans 14 residues. V lost 0 bases and J 6 bases, leaving 14 bases between the germline ends. CDR3 sequence: CAWSVEERYAEAFF. The CDR3 bases are TGTGCCTGGAGTGTGGAAGAAAGGTACGCTGAAGCTTTCTTT.

The V and J genes are TRBV12-3 or TRBV12-4 and TRBJ2-1; tentatively, D is TRBD2 (6 bases). V gave up 1 base and J gave up 9 bases, with 13 bases separating them. This CDR3 has 14 amino acids. The CDR3 reads CASSLVAGTGEQFF. The CDR3 nucleotides are TGTGCCAGCAGTTTAGTTGCGGGAACCGGTGAGCAGTTCTTC.

The V call is TRBV4-3, the J call TRBJ2-4; TRBD2 matches at 8 bases. This CDR3 region has 16 residues. The V gene end was trimmed by 1 base and the J gene end by 4 bases; junction bases not matched to a gene: 6. From germline, CDR1 is LGHNA and CDR2 YSLEER. The CDR3: CASSQGREGRKNIQYF. The CDR3 DNA reads TGCGCCAGCAGCCAAGGACGGGAGGGCCGGAAAAACATTCAGTACTTC.

This clonotype is a singleton in its sample. The chain uses TRBV29-1 and TRBJ2-2; maybe TRBD2 (5 bases). The CDR3 totals 13 residues. Germline CDR1 SQVTM, CDR2 ANQGSEA. V shed 7 bases and J shed 5 bases, with 14 bases lying between them. CDR3 residues: CSAGERETGELFF. The CDR3 DNA is TGCAGCGCTGGAGAGAGGGAAACCGGGGAGCTGTTTTTT.

The gene calls are TRBV10-2 and TRBJ2-7; 7 nucleotides line up with TRBD2. Trimming took 6 bases from V and 2 from J; bases not matched to a gene: 13. CDR3 length: 16 amino acids. Germline CDR1 and CDR2: WSHSY and SAAADI. DNA for the CDR3: TGCGCCAGCAGCCCCGCTGCTAGCGGAGGACCCTACGAGCAGTACTTC. It translates to CASSPAASGGPYEQYF.

In its sample, this clonotype was seen many times. CDR3 in amino acids: CASSDRDTGELFF. For the CDR3, the DNA is TGTGCCAGCAGTGACAGGGACACCGGGGAGCTGTTTTTT. The J gene is TRBJ2-2, the V gene TRBV6-4; D unclear. The CDR3 is 13 residues long. Deletions cut 2 bases from V and 3 bases from J, with 4 bases between. CDR1 is MRHNA, CDR2 SNTAGT, per germline.

This clonotype was counted many times. The chain has TRBV20-1 and TRBJ2-5; 14 bases match TRBD2. CDR1 DFQATT and CDR2 SNEGSKA come from the germline V gene (reference sequence). J gave up 5 bases and V 2 bases, and 19 bases lay outside the gene matches. The CDR3 runs to 20 residues. Here the CDR3 reads CSARSSSGTSGRWTSETQYF. As DNA, the CDR3 is TGCAGTGCTAGATCCTCCTCCGGGACTAGCGGGAGATGGACAAGCGAGACCCAGTACTTC.

J is TRBJ2-2 and V is TRBV10-3, with D perhaps being TRBD1 or TRBD2 (5 bases each). Trimming left V 3 bases short and J 5 bases short, with 13 bases between. The CDR3 has 15 residues. Germline V gene sequence: CDR1 ENHRY, CDR2 SYGVKD. CDR3 residues: CAISDVGTWTGELFF. The DNA for the CDR3 is TGTGCCATCAGTGACGTCGGGACGTGGACCGGGGAGCTGTTTTTT.

This clonotype has more than one count but fewer than ten. The V gene is TRBV7-2, the J gene TRBJ2-1, with 8 bases matching TRBD2. Germline V lookup: CDR1 SGHTA, CDR2 FQGNSA. This CDR3 region has 13 residues. Losses at the gene ends were 6 bases for V and 8 bases for J; bases not matched to a gene: 6. The chain's CDR3 is CASRRGGSDEQFF. The CDR3 nucleotides are TGTGCCAGCAGACGGGGGGGAAGCGATGAGCAGTTCTTC.

The rearrangement joins TRBV5-6 to TRBJ2-7; D gene uncertain. Between the trimmed V and J ends, which lost 1 base and 0 bases, there was a span of 11 bases. This CDR3 region has 15 residues. From germline, CDR1 is SGHDT and CDR2 YYEEEE. The CDR3 DNA follows: TGTGCCAGCAGCTTGTTCAACGGAACCTCCTACGAGCAGTACTTC. Translated: CASSLFNGTSYEQYF.

This clonotype was seen ten or more times. The rearrangement joins TRBV25-1 to TRBJ1-2; maybe TRBD1 (5 bases). The ends were cut back, 4 bases at V and 3 bases at J, with 9 bases in the middle. Per the germline V gene, CDR1 is MGHDK and CDR2 is SYGVNS. The CDR3 is made up of 13 amino acids. The CDR3 DNA sequence: TGTGCCAGCAGTGGGCGGGGCGACTATGGCTACACCTTC. Residues: CASSGRGDYGYTF.

This clonotype was seen once. The chain carries TRBV5-1 and TRBJ1-5; D remains ambiguous. Germline V lookup: CDR1 SGHRS, CDR2 YFSETQ. The ends were cut back, 1 base at V and 7 bases at J, with 12 bases in the middle. The CDR3 loop spans 14 amino acids. DNA of the CDR3: TGCGCCAGCAGCTTGAGACCGGGCGTACAGCCCCAGCATTTT. Its translation: CASSLRPGVQPQHF.

This clonotype was picked up a small number of times. The genes are TRBV6-2 or TRBV6-3 and TRBJ2-7, with TRBD2 matching 8 bases. J gave up 3 bases and V 6 bases, and 10 bases lay outside the gene matches. This CDR3 spans 15 amino acids. Per germline, CDR1 MNHEY and CDR2 SVGEGT. DNA of the CDR3: TGTGCCAGCAGCTACACGGTAGCGGGACTCTACGAGCAGTACTTC. Amino acids: CASSYTVAGLYEQYF.

V gene TRBV7-2 combines with J gene TRBJ2-3, with TRBD2 as a possible D gene (5 bases). V lost 4 bases and J lost 1, with 12 bases in between. The CDR3 consists of 15 residues. Germline assignment: CDR1 SGHTA and CDR2 FQGNSA. The CDR3 region is CASSSYISGTDTQYF. The CDR3 region has the DNA TGTGCCAGCAGCTCCTACATTAGCGGCACAGATACGCAGTATTTT.

This clonotype was seen many times. The J gene is TRBJ2-1, the V gene TRBV6-5; D is perhaps TRBD2 (5 bases). Trimming removed 2 bases at V and 5 bases at J, with 13 bases between. Germline CDR1 MNHEY, CDR2 SVGAGI. The CDR3 contains 15 residues. CDR3 sequence reads: CASSYLRSGNNEQFF. The CDR3 DNA sequence: TGTGCCAGCAGTTACCTCCGGTCGGGAAACAATGAGCAGTTCTTC.

As regards this clonotype: A much larger clone sits a single nucleotide away, making a read error possible. The V gene is TRBV20-1, the J gene TRBJ2-1; TRBD2 matches 7 bases. Looked up from germline, CDR1 is DFQATT and CDR2 is SNEGSKA (reference sequence). After removal of 5 bases from V and 0 bases from J, the junction contained 4 bases not matched to a gene. This CDR3 comprises 14 residues. The CDR3 is CSAGTMSSYNEQFF. CDR3 DNA: TGCAGTGCTGGGACTATGAGCTCCTACAATGAGCAGTTCTTC.

This clonotype turned up a few times. This chain joins TRBV29-1 and TRBJ2-5; weak D call: TRBD1 (5 bases). This CDR3 spans 15 amino acids. Germline V gives CDR1 SQVTM, CDR2 ANQGSEA. Trimming stripped 3 bases from V and 0 bases from J, with 14 bases between. The CDR3 sequence: CSVDTLGPNQETQYF. In DNA, the CDR3 is TGCAGCGTTGACACCTTGGGGCCGAACCAAGAGACCCAGTACTTC.

This CDR3 reads CATSDTPRGNTGELFF. CDR3 DNA: TGTGCCACCAGTGACACCCCGCGGGGGAACACCGGGGAGCTGTTTTTT. This chain links TRBV24-1 with TRBJ2-2, with D possibly TRBD2 on 6 matching bases. The ends were cut back, 4 bases at V and 1 base at J, with 12 bases in the middle. This CDR3 comprises 16 residues. Per germline, CDR1 KGHDR and CDR2 SFDVKD.

The chain combines TRBV29-1 with TRBJ2-3; the match to TRBD1 covers 7 bases. Germline CDR1 and CDR2: SQVTM and ANQGSEA. This CDR3 contains 14 residues. V lost 3 bases to trimming and J lost 2 bases; unmatched junction nucleotides: 5. The CDR3 region is CSVEVGGFTDTQYF. The CDR3 DNA sequence: TGCAGCGTTGAGGTAGGGGGCTTCACAGATACGCAGTATTTT.

The chain recombines TRBV7-3 with TRBJ2-2; the D is unclear. CDR1 is SGHTA and CDR2 is FQGTGA in the germline V gene. Trimming removed 1 base from V and 7 bases from J, with 4 bases in between. This CDR3 is 12 amino acids long. Here the CDR3 DNA reads TGTGCCAGCAGCTTAAACGGCGGGGAGCTGTTTTTT. Translating it yields CASSLNGGELFF.

This clonotype was observed at least ten times. The chain couples TRBV4-2 to TRBJ2-5, with TRBD2 matching over 9 bases. In germline, CDR1 is LGHNA, CDR2 YNFKEQ. The CDR3 is 17 residues long. V lost 0 bases, J lost 5 bases, and 10 bases stayed unmatched. In DNA, the CDR3 is TGTGCCAGCAGCCAAGATGGGCCTAGCGGGAACGGGGAGACCCAGTACTTC. Encoded protein: CASSQDGPSGNGETQYF.

This clonotype was recorded a few times. This chain links TRBV20-1 with TRBJ1-1, with D unresolved. Trimming shortened V by 3 bases and J by 3 bases, and 8 bases separated the two germline ends. This CDR3 contains 12 residues. The V gene's germline CDR1 is DFQATT and CDR2 SNEGSKA (reference sequence). CDR3 in DNA: TGCAGTGCTAGGGCTTGGGACACTGAAGCTTTCTTT. This encodes CSARAWDTEAFF.

The chain employs TRBV7-6 and TRBJ2-7; D gene uncertain. V was trimmed by 4 bases and J by 3 bases, leaving 13 bases between them. The CDR3 sequence is 14 residues long. From germline, CDR1 is SGHVS and CDR2 FNYEAQ. CDR3 loop: CASSSRLESYEQYF. The CDR3 region has the DNA TGTGCCAGCAGCTCCCGACTGGAGAGCTACGAGCAGTACTTC.